The 17 T cell receptor beta chains listed next were all sequenced from one sample in a study of blood T cell repertoires in COVID-19. Profiled with immunoSEQ multiplex PCR; TCRdb holds only in-frame clones, not every one. Of tens of thousands of clones listed, 85% to 90% are singletons. The specimen was peripheral blood. The receptor source for this set is a human donor in a cohort sampled during active COVID-19.

V usage is TRBV5-6 and J usage is TRBJ1-2; 10 bases agree with TRBD1. Germline values: CDR1 SGHDT, CDR2 YYEEEE. Trimming cost V 2 bases and J 7 bases; bases outside gene matches: 11. The CDR3 consists of 16 residues. CDR3 nucleotide sequence: TGTGCCAGCAGCTTTAGGGGGACAGGGGCGAGGATTGGCTACACCTTC. As protein: CASSFRGTGARIGYTF.

About this clone: Other DNA sequences in the same sample also yield this CDR3. V gene TRBV10-3 combines with J gene TRBJ1-2; TRBD1 agrees at 7 bases. The CDR3 is 13 amino acids. Germline trimming cut 3 bases from V and 4 bases from J; bases unmatched to any gene: 2. CDR1 is ENHRY, CDR2 SYGVKD, per germline. CDR3: CAISDGTVYGYTF. For the CDR3, the DNA is TGTGCCATCAGTGATGGGACAGTCTATGGCTACACCTTC.

This chain links TRBV18 with TRBJ1-2, with TRBD1 matching 9 bases. The CDR3 contains 15 residues. J lost 4 bases, V lost 3 bases, and 6 bases had no gene match. In germline, CDR1 is KGHSH, CDR2 LQKENI. CDR3 sequence: CASSPADRGSYGYTF. The CDR3 DNA sequence: TGTGCCAGCTCACCGGCGGACAGGGGATCCTATGGCTACACCTTC.

The rearrangement joins TRBV11-2 to TRBJ1-1; D is possibly TRBD1 (6 bases). Germline CDR1 reads SGHAT; CDR2 reads FQNNGV. Trimming shortened V by 5 bases and J by 5 bases, and 18 bases separated the two germline ends. The CDR3 sequence is 15 residues long. The CDR3 here is CASSEGGGFRTEAFF. CDR3 sequence (DNA): TGTGCCAGCAGCGAAGGGGGAGGGTTCAGAACTGAAGCTTTCTTT.

The chain links TRBV30 to TRBJ1-2; TRBD1 aligns across 7 bases. Trimming removed 4 bases from V and 4 bases from J; junction bases left unmatched: 3. The CDR3 extends over 12 amino acids. Germline V gives CDR1 GTSNPN, CDR2 SVGIG (reference sequence). The CDR3 reads CAWNPGGYGYTF. CDR3 coding DNA: TGTGCCTGGAATCCAGGGGGCTATGGCTACACCTTC.

This chain links TRBV2 with TRBJ1-1; 9 bases agree with TRBD1. Germline V CDR1 and CDR2: SNHLY, FYNNEI. This CDR3 has 14 residues. The J segment lost 5 bases and the V segment lost 8 bases, leaving 9 bases of the junction unmatched. The CDR3 DNA follows: TGTGCCAGCCGGGCCGGGACAGGGACAACTGAAGCTTTCTTT. Translation gives CASRAGTGTTEAFF. The variable domain in full, completed from reference TRBV2 and TRBJ1-1, reads EPEVTQTPSHQVTQMGQEVILRCVPISNHLYFYWYRQILGQKVEFLVSFYNNEISEKSEIFDDQFSVERPDGSNFTLKIRSTKLEDSAMYFCASRAGTGTTEAFFGQGTRLTVV.

In regard to this clone: Other DNA sequences of this sample code for an identical CDR3. V gene TRBV30 combines with J gene TRBJ1-5, with D uncertain. Germline lookup yields CDR1 GTSNPN and CDR2 SVGIG (reference sequence). The CDR3 loop spans 13 amino acids. The V gene lost 0 bases and the J gene lost 4 bases, with 7 bases spanning the gap. CDR3 DNA: TGTGCCTGGAGTGTACGGGATAATCAGCCCCAGCATTTT. Translated: CAWSVRDNQPQHF.

This chain links TRBV7-2 with TRBJ1-1, with D unclear. The V end was cut by 1 base, the J end by 2 bases, with 8 bases between. Germline lookup yields CDR1 SGHTA and CDR2 FQGNSA. This CDR3 region has 14 residues. In DNA form, the CDR3 reads TGTGCCAGCAGCTTAGGAGGGTCAAACACTGAAGCTTTCTTT. It specifies CASSLGGSNTEAFF.

This clone occurred once. This chain joins TRBV5-8 and TRBJ2-3; 9 nucleotides line up with TRBD2. V gave up 1 base and J gave up 10 bases; unmatched junction bases: 10. Per germline, CDR1 SGHTS and CDR2 YDEGEE. This CDR3 comprises 15 residues. In DNA form, the CDR3 reads TGTGCCAGCAGCTTGTTCCTAGCGGGGTTGCTGTCGCAGTATTTT. Translated: CASSLFLAGLLSQYF. The whole variable domain, remainder taken from reference TRBV5-8 and TRBJ2-3, is EAGVTQSPTHLIKTRGQQATLRCSPISGHTSVYWYQQALGLGLQFLLWYDEGEERNRGNFPPRFSGRQFPNYSSELNVNALELEDSALYLCASSLFLAGLLSQYFGPGTRLTVL.

This sequence joins TRBV11-2 and TRBJ2-2, with TRBD1 matching 8 bases. The CDR3 runs 15 residues. V trimming: 3 bases; J trimming: 13 bases; junction bases outside the gene matches: 13. Germline-derived CDR1 and CDR2 are SGHAT and FQNNGV. The CDR3 nucleotides read TGTGCCAGCAGCTTGGATATCGGGACAGGCGGAAGGCTGTTTTTT. Its protein product is CASSLDIGTGGRLFF.

This chain connects TRBV7-6 to TRBJ1-6, with D hard to call. From germline, CDR1 is SGHVS and CDR2 FNYEAQ. Trimming cost V 1 base and J 10 bases, with 23 bases left between them. This CDR3 is built from 18 residues. CDR3 region: CASSLEVSLGPAGSPLHF. The CDR3 DNA follows: TGTGCCAGCAGCTTAGAGGTCAGCCTAGGACCGGCGGGGTCACCCCTCCACTTT.

This sequence joins TRBV9 and TRBJ1-2, with D possibly being TRBD1 (5 bases). The CDR3 contains 13 residues. CDR1 is SGDLS, CDR2 YYNGEE, per germline. V was pared by 2 bases and J by 5 bases, with 10 bases between. The CDR3 DNA sequence: TGTGCCAGCAGCGTCGGGACTGATTATGGCTACACCTTC. Amino acids: CASSVGTDYGYTF. Combining the CDR3 with reference TRBV9 and TRBJ1-2 gives the whole variable domain DSGVTQTPKHLITATGQRVTLRCSPRSGDLSVYWYQQSLDQGLQFLIQYYNGEERAKGNILERFSAQQFPDLHSELNLSSLELGDSALYFCASSVGTDYGYTFGSGTRLTVV.

The V and J genes are TRBV30 and TRBJ1-5, with 7 positions matching TRBD1. The CDR3 contains 13 residues. Per the germline V gene, CDR1 is GTSNPN and CDR2 is SVGIG (reference sequence). The V gene end was trimmed by 2 bases and the J gene end by 4 bases; junction bases not matched to a gene: 2. The chain's CDR3 is CAWSSTGNQPQHF. DNA for the CDR3: TGTGCCTGGAGTTCGACAGGGAATCAGCCCCAGCATTTT.

This chain uses TRBV7-9 with TRBJ1-2, with D possibly TRBD1 on 6 matching bases. The CDR3 extends over 13 amino acids. V lost 4 bases and J 2 bases, leaving 8 bases between the germline ends. Per germline, CDR1 SEHNR and CDR2 FQNEAQ (reference sequence). This CDR3 reads CASSYRENYGYTF. DNA of the CDR3: TGTGCCAGCAGCTACAGGGAAAACTATGGCTACACCTTC.

The table lists this clone with a count of one. The chain recombines TRBV5-8 with TRBJ2-3; D call uncertain. The germline V gene encodes CDR1 SGHTS and CDR2 YDEGEE. Trimming cost V 4 bases and J 3 bases, with 18 bases left between them. The CDR3 length is 16 residues. CDR3 sequence reads: CASSPASNVRTDTQYF. DNA of the CDR3: TGTGCCAGCAGCCCTGCCTCGAACGTCAGGACAGATACGCAGTATTTT.

The chain links TRBV7-2 to TRBJ1-1; D might be TRBD1 (5 bases). The CDR3 is 13 residues long. Germline CDR1 SGHTA, CDR2 FQGNSA. Trimming cost V 4 bases and J 2 bases, with 8 bases left between them. CDR3 sequence reads: CASSSGPNTEAFF. The CDR3 DNA reads as TGTGCCAGCAGCTCAGGGCCTAACACTGAAGCTTTCTTT.

This sequence joins TRBV19 and TRBJ1-5, with TRBD1 matching 7 bases. Germline CDR1 LNHDA, CDR2 SQIVND (reference sequence). J gave up 3 bases and V 7 bases, and 6 bases lay outside the gene matches. The CDR3 is made up of 14 amino acids. CDR3 nucleotide sequence: TGTGCCAGTACCCCCACAGGGGTCAATCAGCCCCAGCATTTT. It specifies CASTPTGVNQPQHF.